Following are 24 T cell receptor beta chains from one sample sequenced in a study of graft-versus-host responses after intestinal transplantation. Assay used: immunoSEQ multiplex PCR; TCRdb lists only in-frame clones, some missing. Of approximately 80,000 clones listed, 85% to 90% are singletons. For these receptors, no antigen is known. The material was unstimulated CD4+ T cells sorted from spleen or lymph node cells, obtained before intestinal transplant. The receptors shown here come from a human donor who received an intestinal transplant.

V gene TRBV3-1 (or the pseudogene TRBV3-2) combines with J gene TRBJ2-1; the D is unclear. V dropped 8 bases and J dropped 10 bases, with 6 bases sitting between them. The germline gives CDR1 LGHDT, CDR2 YNNKEL (reference sequence). There are 9 residues in the CDR3. The CDR3 sequence is CASPVEQFF. The CDR3 DNA reads TGTGCCAGCCCCGTGGAGCAGTTCTTC.

CDR3: CASRKGPTYEQYF. CDR3 DNA: TGTGCCAGCAGGAAGGGGCCCACCTACGAGCAGTACTTC. The chain joins TRBV2 to TRBJ2-7, with D possibly TRBD1 on 5 matching bases. Germline values: CDR1 SNHLY, CDR2 FYNNEI. Trimming took 6 bases from V and 2 from J, leaving 11 bases between them. This CDR3 is built from 13 residues.

The chain has TRBV9 and TRBJ2-5; D gene ambiguous. CDR1 is SGDLS, CDR2 YYNGEE, per germline. V was shortened by 4 bases and J by 2 bases, with 9 bases between the two germline ends. The CDR3 extends over 13 amino acids. The CDR3 DNA follows: TGTGCCAGCAGCTCTCAGAATCAAGAGACCCAGTACTTC. This sequence encodes CASSSQNQETQYF.

The chain combines TRBV27 with TRBJ1-2, with TRBD1 matching over 9 bases. J lost 7 bases, V lost 8 bases, and 17 bases had no gene match. CDR1 and CDR2 from the germline V gene are MNHEY and SMNVEV (reference sequence). The CDR3 is made up of 16 amino acids. The CDR3: CASSGQGEAPYRGYTF. Here the CDR3 DNA reads TGTGCCAGCTCGGGACAGGGAGAGGCTCCGTACCGTGGCTACACCTTC.

This sequence joins TRBV5-1 and TRBJ2-3; perhaps TRBD1 as D (6 bases). Germline V lookup: CDR1 SGHRS, CDR2 YFSETQ. Trimming took off 6 bases at V and 3 bases at J, with 11 bases between the two ends. The CDR3 sequence is 13 residues long. CDR3 region: CASNTGTTDTQYF. CDR3 DNA: TGCGCCAGCAATACAGGGACGACAGATACGCAGTATTTT.

The table lists this clone with a few counts. The genes are TRBV4-1 and TRBJ2-1; 9 positions agree with TRBD2. This CDR3 has 21 residues. V lost 0 bases and J lost 1; bases outside the gene matches: 16. Germline loops: CDR1 MGHRA, CDR2 YSYEKL. The CDR3 DNA follows: TGCGCCAGCAGCCAAGATCTGTGGCCGACTAGCGGCCCGGGATCCTACAATGAGCAGTTCTTC. It yields the protein CASSQDLWPTSGPGSYNEQFF.

The V gene is TRBV9, the J gene TRBJ1-4; TRBD1 matches 8 bases. The CDR3 is 15 amino acids. The V segment lost 2 bases and the J segment 5 bases; nucleotides outside the gene matches: 5. Germline V lookup: CDR1 SGDLS, CDR2 YYNGEE. CDR3 DNA sequence: TGTGCCAGCAGCGTCGGACAGGGCGCCAATGAAAAACTGTTTTTT. Protein product: CASSVGQGANEKLFF.

V usage is TRBV6-1 and J usage is TRBJ1-1, with D unclear. V was clipped by 2 bases and J by 1 base, with 5 bases between them. Germline CDR1 and CDR2: MNHNS and SASEGT. This CDR3 is built from 13 residues. The CDR3 spells CASSEYRNTEAFF. CDR3 sequence (DNA): TGTGCCAGCAGTGAATACAGGAACACTGAAGCTTTCTTT.

This chain connects TRBV5-1 to TRBJ2-7; perhaps TRBD1 as D (7 bases). V was pared by 1 base and J by 3 bases, with 14 bases between. This CDR3 spans 15 amino acids. From germline, CDR1 is SGHRS and CDR2 YFSETQ. The CDR3 reads CASSLSGGLNYEQYF. The CDR3 DNA reads TGCGCCAGCAGCTTGTCAGGGGGGCTAAACTACGAGCAGTACTTC. Based on the CDR3 plus reference TRBV5-1 and TRBJ2-7, the full variable domain is KAGVTQTPRYLIKTRGQQVTLSCSPISGHRSVSWYQQTPGQGLQFLFEYFSETQRNKGNFPGRFSGRQFSNSRSEMNVSTLELGDSALYLCASSLSGGLNYEQYFGPGTRLTVT.

V usage is TRBV28 and J usage is TRBJ1-1; D not resolved. Germline values: CDR1 MDHEN, CDR2 SYDVKM. CDR3 size: 15 residues. Trimming shortened V by 5 bases and J by 3 bases, and 16 bases separated the two germline ends. CDR3 residues: CASSPYGRAHTEAFF. In DNA form, the CDR3 reads TGTGCCAGCAGTCCCTACGGGAGGGCTCACACTGAAGCTTTCTTT.

This clone was observed once. The rearrangement links TRBV2 to TRBJ1-2; no firm D call. The ends were cut back, 6 bases at V and 8 bases at J, with 13 bases in the middle. CDR3 length: 12 residues. Germline assignment: CDR1 SNHLY and CDR2 FYNNEI. The CDR3 reads CASSISGWGYTF. CDR3 bases: TGTGCCAGCAGCATCAGCGGATGGGGCTACACCTTC.

J is TRBJ1-1 and V is TRBV25-1; 8 bases match TRBD1. CDR3 size: 14 residues. In germline, CDR1 is MGHDK, CDR2 SYGVNS. Trimming took 6 bases from V and 2 from J; bases not matched to a gene: 5. In DNA form, the CDR3 reads TGTGCCAGCAGCGGACAGGGCGCAAACACTGAAGCTTTCTTT. Translated: CASSGQGANTEAFF.

The chain joins TRBV4-2 to TRBJ1-4, with 8 bases lining up with TRBD1. Trimming removed 2 bases from V and 0 bases from J; junction bases left unmatched: 17. Germline V CDR1 and CDR2: LGHNA, YNFKEQ. This CDR3 has 21 amino acids. In DNA, the CDR3 is TGTGCCAGCAGCCAACCAGGCCAGGGGGCGCGAGGGGTGGCAACTAATGAAAAACTGTTTTTT. This gives the protein CASSQPGQGARGVATNEKLFF.

The rearrangement joins TRBV6-1 to TRBJ1-5; D gene uncertain. This CDR3 contains 14 residues. In germline, CDR1 is MNHNS, CDR2 SASEGT. The germline V and J ends were trimmed by 3 bases and 5 bases, with 11 bases remaining between them. CDR3: CASSESHGDQPQHF. The CDR3 DNA reads as TGTGCCAGCAGTGAGTCCCACGGGGATCAGCCCCAGCATTTT.

The V and J genes are TRBV19 and TRBJ1-4, with D perhaps matching TRBD1 (5 bases). V lost 5 bases and J 8 bases, leaving 18 bases between the germline ends. Germline assignment: CDR1 LNHDA and CDR2 SQIVND (reference sequence). The CDR3 has 15 residues. The CDR3 DNA reads as TGTGCCAGTAGTGTGGGGAGGGACGTCCGGGAAAAACTGTTTTTT. Its translation: CASSVGRDVREKLFF.

This clone turned up a few times. The chain employs TRBV19 and TRBJ2-5; a weak D match, TRBD2 (5 bases). Germline values: CDR1 LNHDA, CDR2 SQIVND (reference sequence). The CDR3 runs to 9 residues. Trimming took 8 bases from V and 7 from J, leaving 5 bases between them. This CDR3 is CASEGTQYF. Written as DNA, the CDR3 is TGTGCCAGTGAGGGGACCCAGTACTTC.

This clone was observed a single time. This chain links TRBV5-1 with TRBJ2-7; D might be TRBD1 (6 bases). This CDR3 region has 16 residues. Germline loops: CDR1 SGHRS, CDR2 YFSETQ. The ends were cut back, 7 bases at V and 0 bases at J, with 20 bases in the middle. The CDR3 loop is CASQPTPGHSSYEQYF. The DNA of the CDR3 is TGCGCCAGCCAACCCACCCCGGGACACAGCTCCTACGAGCAGTACTTC. Complete variable domain (other parts from reference TRBV5-1 and TRBJ2-7): KAGVTQTPRYLIKTRGQQVTLSCSPISGHRSVSWYQQTPGQGLQFLFEYFSETQRNKGNFPGRFSGRQFSNSRSEMNVSTLELGDSALYLCASQPTPGHSSYEQYFGPGTRLTVT.

In its sample, this clone was seen once. The chain carries TRBV19 and TRBJ2-1, with 7 bases fitting TRBD2. The CDR3 totals 12 residues. Germline V gene sequence: CDR1 LNHDA, CDR2 SQIVND (reference sequence). Germline trimming cut 6 bases from V and 7 bases from J; bases unmatched to any gene: 3. CDR3 region: CASSGGWNEQFF. The CDR3 nucleotides read TGTGCCAGTAGCGGGGGGTGGAATGAGCAGTTCTTC.

CDR3 region: CASSHIGKARYNEQFF. In DNA, the CDR3 is TGCGCCAGCAGCCATATCGGGAAGGCGCGCTACAATGAGCAGTTCTTC. The chain links TRBV4-1 to TRBJ2-1; D might be TRBD2 (5 bases). This CDR3 region has 16 residues. Germline values: CDR1 MGHRA, CDR2 YSYEKL. Trimming pared 3 bases from V and 3 bases from J, leaving 15 bases between.

The V and J genes are TRBV27 and TRBJ2-1, with 10 bases fitting TRBD1. V gave up 3 bases and J gave up 7 bases; unmatched junction bases: 15. CDR3 length: 18 amino acids. The germline CDR1 and CDR2 sequences are MNHEY and SMNVEV (reference sequence). This CDR3 is CASSFGTGVGLAQNEQFF. The CDR3 nucleotides are TGTGCCAGCAGTTTCGGGACAGGGGTTGGGCTAGCTCAGAATGAGCAGTTCTTC.

The chain has TRBV14 and TRBJ2-1, with 8 bases fitting TRBD1. The CDR3 contains 16 residues. Germline trimming cut 1 base from V and 7 bases from J; bases unmatched to any gene: 9. Germline V gene sequence: CDR1 SGHDN, CDR2 FVKESK. This CDR3 is CASSQVRTGILNEQFF. CDR3 bases: TGTGCCAGCAGCCAAGTACGGACAGGGATCCTTAATGAGCAGTTCTTC.

The gene calls are TRBV5-6 and TRBJ1-2; a weak D match, TRBD1 (6 bases). The CDR3 sequence is 14 residues long. The V gene's germline CDR1 is SGHDT and CDR2 YYEEEE. V was shortened by 0 bases and J by 4 bases, with 10 bases between the two germline ends. The CDR3 reads CASSLVGQSYGYTF. CDR3 DNA sequence: TGTGCCAGCAGCTTGGTTGGACAGAGCTATGGCTACACCTTC.

V usage is TRBV28 and J usage is TRBJ1-1, with unresolved D. CDR3 length equals 15 residues. Trimming left V 3 bases short and J 0 bases short, with 11 bases between. CDR1 and CDR2 (germline): MDHEN, SYDVKM. The CDR3 coding sequence is TGTGCCAGCAGTTTCGCGGGCAGGTTGAACACTGAAGCTTTCTTT. Translation: CASSFAGRLNTEAFF.

Only a few counts were recorded for this clone. The chain has TRBV19 and TRBJ2-7, with TRBD2 matching 7 bases. Unmatched junction bases numbered 8, after V lost 3 bases and J lost 3 bases. Germline CDR1 LNHDA, CDR2 SQIVND (reference sequence). The CDR3 is 15 amino acids. The chain's CDR3 is CASSISSGDGYEQYF. The DNA of the CDR3 is TGTGCCAGTAGTATTTCTAGCGGCGATGGCTACGAGCAGTACTTC.